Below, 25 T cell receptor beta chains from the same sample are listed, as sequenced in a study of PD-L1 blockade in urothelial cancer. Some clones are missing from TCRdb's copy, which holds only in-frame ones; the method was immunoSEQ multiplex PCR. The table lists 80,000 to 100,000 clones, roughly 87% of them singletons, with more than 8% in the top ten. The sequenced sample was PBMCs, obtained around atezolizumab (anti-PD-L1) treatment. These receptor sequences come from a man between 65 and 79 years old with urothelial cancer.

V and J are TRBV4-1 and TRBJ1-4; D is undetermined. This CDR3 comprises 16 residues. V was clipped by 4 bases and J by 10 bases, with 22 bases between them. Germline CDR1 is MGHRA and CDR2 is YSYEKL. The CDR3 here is CASSLLPGESRSKLFF. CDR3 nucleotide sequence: TGCGCCAGCAGCCTATTACCGGGTGAGAGTAGGTCAAAACTGTTTTTT.

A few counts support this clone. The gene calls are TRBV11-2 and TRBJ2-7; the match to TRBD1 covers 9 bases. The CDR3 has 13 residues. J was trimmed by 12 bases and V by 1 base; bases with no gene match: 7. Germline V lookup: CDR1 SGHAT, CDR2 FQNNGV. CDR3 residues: CASSLGGTGLVYF. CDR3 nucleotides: TGTGCCAGCAGCTTAGGTGGGACAGGGTTAGTGTACTTC.

This CDR3 reads CASSPTENTEAFF. DNA of the CDR3: TGTGCCAGTAGCCCGACAGAGAACACTGAAGCTTTCTTT. V gene TRBV19 combines with J gene TRBJ1-1, with D maybe TRBD1 (5 bases). There are 13 residues in the CDR3. Germline lookup yields CDR1 LNHDA and CDR2 SQIVND (reference sequence). V was cut by 6 bases and J by 1 base, with 9 bases left in between.

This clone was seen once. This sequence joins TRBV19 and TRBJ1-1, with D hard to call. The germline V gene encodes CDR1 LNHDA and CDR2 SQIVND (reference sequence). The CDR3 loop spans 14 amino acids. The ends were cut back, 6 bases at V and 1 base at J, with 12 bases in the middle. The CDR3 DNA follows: TGTGCCAGTAGCTTCGCCAGGCGGAACACTGAAGCTTTCTTT. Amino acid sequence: CASSFARRNTEAFF.

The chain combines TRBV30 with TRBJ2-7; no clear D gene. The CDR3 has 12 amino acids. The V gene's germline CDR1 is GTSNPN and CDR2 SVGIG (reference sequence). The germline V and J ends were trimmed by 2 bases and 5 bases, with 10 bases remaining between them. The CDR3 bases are TGTGCCTGGAGTCCGACAATAAACGAGCAGTACTTC. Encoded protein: CAWSPTINEQYF.

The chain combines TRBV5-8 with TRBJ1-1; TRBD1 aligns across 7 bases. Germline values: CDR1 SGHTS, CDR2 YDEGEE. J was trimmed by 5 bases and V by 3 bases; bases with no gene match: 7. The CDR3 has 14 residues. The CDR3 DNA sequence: TGTGCCAGCAGCTCGGGACAGCCGAGTACTGAAGCTTTCTTT. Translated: CASSSGQPSTEAFF.

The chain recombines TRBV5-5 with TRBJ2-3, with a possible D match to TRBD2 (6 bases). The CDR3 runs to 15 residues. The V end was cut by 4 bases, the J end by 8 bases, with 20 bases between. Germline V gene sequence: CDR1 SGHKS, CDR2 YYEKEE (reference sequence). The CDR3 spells CASSPGTGAGATQYF. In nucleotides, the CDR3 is TGTGCCAGCAGCCCCGGGACTGGCGCCGGGGCTACGCAGTATTTT. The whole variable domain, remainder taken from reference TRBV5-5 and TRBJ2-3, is DAGVTQSPTHLIKTRGQQVTLRCSPISGHKSVSWYQQVLGQGPQFIFQYYEKEERGRGNFPDRFSARQFPNYSSELNVNALLLGDSALYLCASSPGTGAGATQYFGPGTRLTVL.

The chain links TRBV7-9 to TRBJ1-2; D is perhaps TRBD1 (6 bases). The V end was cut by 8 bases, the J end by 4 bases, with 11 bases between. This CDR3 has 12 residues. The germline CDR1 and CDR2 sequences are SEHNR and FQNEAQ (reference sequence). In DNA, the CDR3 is TGTGCCAGCGGACACAGGGTCTATGGCTACACCTTC. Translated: CASGHRVYGYTF.

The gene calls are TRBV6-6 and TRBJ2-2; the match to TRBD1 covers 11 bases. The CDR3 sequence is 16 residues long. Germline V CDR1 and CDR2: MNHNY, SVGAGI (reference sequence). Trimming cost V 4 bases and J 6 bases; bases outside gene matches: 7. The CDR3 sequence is CASSLVGQGDAGELFF. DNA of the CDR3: TGTGCCAGCAGTTTAGTGGGACAGGGGGACGCCGGGGAGCTGTTTTTT.

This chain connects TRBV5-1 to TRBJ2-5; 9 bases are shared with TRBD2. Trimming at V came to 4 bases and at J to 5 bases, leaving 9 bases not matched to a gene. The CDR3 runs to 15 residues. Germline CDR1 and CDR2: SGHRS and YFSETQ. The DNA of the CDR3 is TGCGCCAGCAGCGGGGGACGGGCGGGAGGGGAGACCCAGTACTTC. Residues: CASSGGRAGGETQYF.

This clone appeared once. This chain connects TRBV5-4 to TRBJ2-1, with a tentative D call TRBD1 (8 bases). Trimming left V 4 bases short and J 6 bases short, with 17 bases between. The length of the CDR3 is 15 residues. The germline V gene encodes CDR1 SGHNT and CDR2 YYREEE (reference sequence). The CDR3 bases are TGTGCCAGCAGCCCTGGACAGGGAGGGGTCAATGAGCAGTTCTTC. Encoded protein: CASSPGQGGVNEQFF.

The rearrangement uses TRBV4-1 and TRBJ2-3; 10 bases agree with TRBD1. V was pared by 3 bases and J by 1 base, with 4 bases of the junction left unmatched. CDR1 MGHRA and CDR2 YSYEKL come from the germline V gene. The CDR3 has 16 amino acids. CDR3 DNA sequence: TGCGCCAGCAGCCATGAAGGGACAGGGGGCACAGATACGCAGTATTTT. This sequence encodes CASSHEGTGGTDTQYF.

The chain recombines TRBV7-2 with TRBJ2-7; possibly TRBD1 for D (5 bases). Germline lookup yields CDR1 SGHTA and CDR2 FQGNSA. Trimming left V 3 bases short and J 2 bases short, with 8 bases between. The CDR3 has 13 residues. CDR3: CASSFGRAYEQYF. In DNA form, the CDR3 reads TGTGCCAGCAGCTTCGGCAGGGCCTACGAGCAGTACTTC.

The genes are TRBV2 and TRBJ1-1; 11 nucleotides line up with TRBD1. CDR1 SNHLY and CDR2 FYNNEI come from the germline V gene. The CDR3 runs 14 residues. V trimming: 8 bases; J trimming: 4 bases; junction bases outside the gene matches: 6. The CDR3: CASGWGQGGTEAFF. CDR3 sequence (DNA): TGTGCCAGCGGGTGGGGACAGGGGGGCACTGAAGCTTTCTTT.

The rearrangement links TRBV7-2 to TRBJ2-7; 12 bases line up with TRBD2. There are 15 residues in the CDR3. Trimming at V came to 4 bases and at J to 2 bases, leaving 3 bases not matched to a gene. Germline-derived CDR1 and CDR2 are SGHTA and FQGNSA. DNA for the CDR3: TGTGCCAGCAGCTACGGACTAGCGGGGACCTACGAGCAGTACTTC. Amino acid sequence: CASSYGLAGTYEQYF. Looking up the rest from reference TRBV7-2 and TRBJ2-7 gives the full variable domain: GAGVSQSPSNKVTEKGKDVELRCDPISGHTALYWYRQSLGQGLEFLIYFQGNSAPDKSGLPSDRFSAERTGGSVSTLTIQRTQQEDSAVYLCASSYGLAGTYEQYFGPGTRLTVT.

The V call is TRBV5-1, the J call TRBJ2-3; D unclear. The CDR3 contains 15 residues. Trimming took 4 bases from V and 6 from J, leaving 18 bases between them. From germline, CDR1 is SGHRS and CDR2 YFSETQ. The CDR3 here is CASSPAYMVTDTQYF. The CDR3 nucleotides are TGCGCCAGCAGCCCCGCCTATATGGTTACGGATACGCAGTATTTT.

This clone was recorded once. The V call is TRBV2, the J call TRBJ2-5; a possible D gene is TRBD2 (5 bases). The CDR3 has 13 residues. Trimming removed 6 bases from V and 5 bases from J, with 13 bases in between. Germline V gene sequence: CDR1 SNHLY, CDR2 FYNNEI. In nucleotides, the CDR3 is TGTGCCAGCAGATGGGAGTGGAGGGAGACCCAGTACTTC. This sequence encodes CASRWEWRETQYF.

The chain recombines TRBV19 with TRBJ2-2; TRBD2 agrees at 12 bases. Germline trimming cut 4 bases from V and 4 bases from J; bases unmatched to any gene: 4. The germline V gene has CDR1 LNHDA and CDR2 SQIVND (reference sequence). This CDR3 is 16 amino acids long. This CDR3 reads CASSRLAGVITGELFF. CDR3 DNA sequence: TGTGCCAGTAGTAGACTAGCGGGAGTTATCACCGGGGAGCTGTTTTTT.

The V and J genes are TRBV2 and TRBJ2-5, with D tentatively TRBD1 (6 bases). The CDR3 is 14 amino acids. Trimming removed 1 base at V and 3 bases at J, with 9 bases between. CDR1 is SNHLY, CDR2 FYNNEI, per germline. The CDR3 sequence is CASSEGTAKETQYF. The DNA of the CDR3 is TGTGCCAGCAGTGAAGGGACAGCCAAAGAGACCCAGTACTTC. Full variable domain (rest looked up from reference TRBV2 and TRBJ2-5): EPEVTQTPSHQVTQMGQEVILRCVPISNHLYFYWYRQILGQKVEFLVSFYNNEISEKSEIFDDQFSVERPDGSNFTLKIRSTKLEDSAMYFCASSEGTAKETQYFGPGTRLLVL.

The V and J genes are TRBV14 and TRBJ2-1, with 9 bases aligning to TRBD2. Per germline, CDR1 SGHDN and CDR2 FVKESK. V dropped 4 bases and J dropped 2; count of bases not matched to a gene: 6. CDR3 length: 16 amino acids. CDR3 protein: CASSRREREAYNEQFF. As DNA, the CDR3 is TGTGCCAGCAGCCGAAGGGAGCGGGAGGCCTACAATGAGCAGTTCTTC.

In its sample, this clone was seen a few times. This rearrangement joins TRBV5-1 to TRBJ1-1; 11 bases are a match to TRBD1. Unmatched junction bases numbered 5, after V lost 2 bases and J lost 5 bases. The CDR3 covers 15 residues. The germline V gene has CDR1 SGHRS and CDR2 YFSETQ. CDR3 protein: CASSLRTGGETEAFF. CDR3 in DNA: TGCGCCAGCAGCTTACGGACAGGGGGCGAAACTGAAGCTTTCTTT.

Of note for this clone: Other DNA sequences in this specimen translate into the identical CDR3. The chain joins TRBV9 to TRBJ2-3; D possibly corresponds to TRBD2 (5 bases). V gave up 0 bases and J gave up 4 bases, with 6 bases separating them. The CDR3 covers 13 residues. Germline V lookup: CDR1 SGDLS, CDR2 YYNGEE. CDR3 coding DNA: TGTGCCAGCAGCGTAGGGGGAGCAGATACGCAGTATTTT. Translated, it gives CASSVGGADTQYF.

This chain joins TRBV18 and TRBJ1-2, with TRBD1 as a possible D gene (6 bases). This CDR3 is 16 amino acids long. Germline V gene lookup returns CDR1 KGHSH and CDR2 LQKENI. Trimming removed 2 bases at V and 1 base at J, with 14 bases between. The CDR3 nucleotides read TGTGCCAGCTCACCATCCATACAACAGGGTAACTATGGCTACACCTTC. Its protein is CASSPSIQQGNYGYTF.

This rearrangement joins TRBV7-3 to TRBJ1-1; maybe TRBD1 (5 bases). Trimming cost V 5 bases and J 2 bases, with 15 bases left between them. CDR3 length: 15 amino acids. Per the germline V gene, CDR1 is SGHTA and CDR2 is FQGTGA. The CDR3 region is CASSQQAGRNTEAFF. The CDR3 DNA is TGTGCCAGCAGCCAACAGGCAGGGCGAAACACTGAAGCTTTCTTT.

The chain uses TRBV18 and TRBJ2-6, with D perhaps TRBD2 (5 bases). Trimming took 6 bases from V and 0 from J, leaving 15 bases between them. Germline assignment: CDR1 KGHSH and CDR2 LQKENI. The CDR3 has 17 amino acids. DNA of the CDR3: TGTGCCAGCTCGGCGAGGGTTTCAAACTCTGGGGCCAACGTCCTGACTTTC. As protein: CASSARVSNSGANVLTF.